Sequencing of this T cell receptor (beta chain) was carried out in a study of blood T cell repertoires in COVID-19. This clone has a count of ten or more. CDR3 length: 16 residues. The V and J ends lost 2 bases and 4 bases, in that order; junction bases with no gene match: 7. Germline assignment: CDR1 LNHDA and CDR2 SQIVND (reference sequence). Sequenced by immunoSEQ multiplex PCR; TCRdb stores in-frame clones only, minus some. The sample holds 50,000 to 65,000 clones, approximately 72% seen once. This TCR was sampled from a woman aged 70-85 years with COVID-19, enrolled during active disease. V and J are TRBV19 and TRBJ1-5; 8 bases agree with TRBD1. Sample: peripheral blood. This chain's CDR3 is CASSIFQGATNQPQHF. CDR3 bases: TGTGCCAGTAGTATATTCCAGGGGGCGACTAATCAGCCCCAGCATTTT.